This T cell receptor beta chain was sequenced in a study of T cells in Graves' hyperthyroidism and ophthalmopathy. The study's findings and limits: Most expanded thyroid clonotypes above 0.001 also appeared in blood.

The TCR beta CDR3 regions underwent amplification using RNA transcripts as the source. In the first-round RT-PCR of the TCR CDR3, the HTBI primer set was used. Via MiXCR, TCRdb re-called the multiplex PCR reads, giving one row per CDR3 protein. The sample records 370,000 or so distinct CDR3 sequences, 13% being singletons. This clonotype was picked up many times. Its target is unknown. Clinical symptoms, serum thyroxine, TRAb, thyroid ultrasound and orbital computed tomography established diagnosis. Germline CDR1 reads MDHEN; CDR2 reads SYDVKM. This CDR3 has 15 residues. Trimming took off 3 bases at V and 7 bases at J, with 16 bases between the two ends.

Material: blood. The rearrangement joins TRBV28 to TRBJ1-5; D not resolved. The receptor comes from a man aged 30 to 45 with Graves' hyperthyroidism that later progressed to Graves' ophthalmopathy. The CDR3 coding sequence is TGTGCCAGCAGTTTCCCAGGCCTTTACATACAGCCCCAGCATTTT. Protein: CASSFPGLYIQPQHF. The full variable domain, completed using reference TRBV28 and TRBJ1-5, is DVKVTQSSRYLVKRTGEKVFLECVQDMDHENMFWYRQDPGLGLRLIYFSYDVKMKEKGDIPEGYSVSREKKERFSLILESASTNQTSMYLCASSFPGLYIQPQHFGDGTRLSIL.